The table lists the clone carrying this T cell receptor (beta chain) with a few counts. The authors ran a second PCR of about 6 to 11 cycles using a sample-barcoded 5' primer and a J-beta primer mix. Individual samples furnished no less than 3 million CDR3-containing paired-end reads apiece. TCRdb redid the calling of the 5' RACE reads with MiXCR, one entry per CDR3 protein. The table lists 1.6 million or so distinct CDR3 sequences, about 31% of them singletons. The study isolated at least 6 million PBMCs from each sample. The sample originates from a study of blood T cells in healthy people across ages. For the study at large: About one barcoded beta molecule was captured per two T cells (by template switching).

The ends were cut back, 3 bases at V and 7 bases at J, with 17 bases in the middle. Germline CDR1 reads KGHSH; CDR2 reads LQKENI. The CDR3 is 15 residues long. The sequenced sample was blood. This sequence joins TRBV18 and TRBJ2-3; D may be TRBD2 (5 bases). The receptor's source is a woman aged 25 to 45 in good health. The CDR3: CASSPVPGSPHTQYF. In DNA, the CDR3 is TGTGCCAGCTCACCCGTTCCGGGATCACCACATACGCAGTATTTT.